A selection of T cell receptor beta chains follows, all from one sample in a study of blood T cells in healthy people across ages. TCRdb independently ran MiXCR on the 5' RACE reads; one entry per CDR3 protein. The sample shows hundreds of thousands of distinct CDR3 sequences, 49% of them seen only once. The sample consisted of blood. The receptors were sampled from a woman in her sixties in good health. Both conserved end residues are part of each CDR3. Fields, in order: CDR3 protein, CDR3 DNA, V gene, clone size, D gene, J gene. A D gene is named only where the DNA matches it firmly. Some rows mark clone size as missing; the rest say once, few, many or name a class of expanded clone.

CDR3: CASSAAGTTNTGELFF
DNA: TGTGCCAGCAGCGCCGCCGGGACTACAAACACCGGGGAGCTGTTTTTT
V: TRBV9
size: -
D: TRBD2
J: TRBJ2-2

CDR3: CASSLLDGQETQYF
DNA: TGTGCCAGCAGTCTACTCGACGGTCAAGAGACCCAGTACTTC
V: TRBV12-3/TRBV12-4
size: few
D: -
J: TRBJ2-5

CDR3: CSARDRTGVNQPQHF
DNA: TGCAGTGCTAGAGATCGTACAGGGGTGAATCAGCCCCAGCATTTT
V: TRBV20-1
size: -
D: TRBD1
J: TRBJ1-5

CDR3: CASSTSGRNTEAFF
DNA: -
V: TRBV12-3/TRBV12-4
size: -
D: -
J: TRBJ1-1

CDR3: CSARQDRARSPLHF
DNA: TGCAGTGCTAGGCAAGACAGGGCAAGATCACCCCTCCACTTT
V: TRBV20-1
size: -
D: TRBD1
J: TRBJ1-6

CDR3: CASSQAAGLSYEQYF
DNA: TGTGCCAGCAGCCAAGCGGCGGGACTATCCTACGAGCAGTACTTC
V: TRBV4-2
size: -
D: TRBD2
J: TRBJ2-7

CDR3: CASSLGARGDEQYF
DNA: TGTGCCAGCAGCTTAGGGGCCAGGGGGGACGAGCAGTACTTC
V: TRBV7-2
size: -
D: -
J: TRBJ2-7

CDR3: CASRQGGRGYTF
DNA: TGTGCCAGCAGACAAGGTGGGAGGGGCTACACCTTC
V: TRBV25-1
size: few
D: -
J: TRBJ1-2

CDR3: CASSFRGSTEAFF
DNA: TGTGCCAGCAGTTTCAGGGGTTCCACTGAAGCTTTCTTT
V: TRBV27
size: few
D: -
J: TRBJ1-1

CDR3: CASRPSLAGVYEQYF
DNA: TGTGCCAGCAGACCATCACTAGCGGGGGTCTACGAGCAGTACTTC
V: TRBV28
size: -
D: TRBD2
J: TRBJ2-7

CDR3: CSASWVLAGGYNEQFF
DNA: TGCAGTGCTAGTTGGGTGCTAGCGGGAGGATACAATGAGCAGTTCTTC
V: TRBV20-1
size: -
D: TRBD2
J: TRBJ2-1

CDR3: CASRRQDRGNTQYF
DNA: TGTGCCAGCAGACGACAGGACAGGGGAAATACGCAGTATTTT
V: TRBV2
size: few
D: TRBD1
J: TRBJ2-3

CDR3: CASSGVAGDSQYF
DNA: TGTGCCAGCAGTGGGGTAGCCGGCGATTCACAGTACTTC
V: TRBV2
size: -
D: -
J: TRBJ2-5

CDR3: CATGRGIERQETQYF
DNA: TGTGCCACCGGGAGAGGAATCGAAAGACAAGAGACCCAGTACTTC
V: TRBV5-5
size: -
D: -
J: TRBJ2-5

CDR3: CASRSSGRGDGETQYF
DNA: TGCGCCAGCAGGTCATCTGGCAGGGGAGACGGGGAGACCCAGTACTTC
V: TRBV5-1
size: -
D: -
J: TRBJ2-5

CDR3: CAWSNSYEQYF
DNA: TGTGCCTGGAGCAACTCCTACGAGCAGTACTTC
V: TRBV30
size: -
D: -
J: TRBJ2-7

CDR3: CATSTPGSEGGMERGTKSYEQYF
DNA: TGTGCCACCAGCACCCCCGGTAGTGAAGGGGGAATGGAGCGGGGGACGAAATCCTACGAGCAGTACTTC
V: TRBV15
size: -
D: TRBD2
J: TRBJ2-7

CDR3: CSATPWGNEQYF
DNA: TGCAGCGCTACCCCATGGGGTAATGAGCAGTACTTC
V: TRBV20-1
size: -
D: -
J: TRBJ2-7

CDR3: CASSHSSEQYF
DNA: TGTGCCAGCAGCCACTCTTCCGAGCAGTACTTC
V: TRBV14
size: few
D: -
J: TRBJ2-7

CDR3: CAGQGEALGETQYF
DNA: TGTGCCGGACAGGGTGAGGCCCTTGGGGAGACCCAGTACTTC
V: TRBV6-6
size: -
D: TRBD1
J: TRBJ2-5

CDR3: CASSHSAGVGYEQYF
DNA: TGTGCCAGCAGCCACTCAGCGGGAGTGGGCTACGAGCAGTACTTC
V: TRBV7-2
size: -
D: TRBD2
J: TRBJ2-7

CDR3: CATSRRDTGANVLTF
DNA: TGTGCCACCAGCAGGAGGGATACTGGGGCCAACGTCCTGACTTTC
V: TRBV15
size: few
D: -
J: TRBJ2-6

CDR3: CASSPRGGGETQYF
DNA: TGTGCCAGCAGTCCACGAGGGGGGGGAGAGACCCAGTACTTC
V: TRBV6-1
size: -
D: -
J: TRBJ2-5

CDR3: CASTLALFNTEAFF
DNA: TGCGCCAGCACTTTGGCCCTCTTTAACACTGAAGCTTTCTTT
V: TRBV5-1
size: -
D: -
J: TRBJ1-1

CDR3: CSARGLAGITDTQYF
DNA: TGCAGTGCTAGAGGACTAGCGGGGATCACAGATACGCAGTATTTT
V: TRBV20-1
size: -
D: TRBD2
J: TRBJ2-3

CDR3: CASSFLWTSDTNEQFF
DNA: TGTGCCAGCAGCTTCTTGTGGACTAGCGATACGAATGAGCAGTTCTTC
V: TRBV7-2
size: -
D: TRBD2
J: TRBJ2-1

CDR3: CASSWDRNTEAFF
DNA: TGTGCCAGCAGTTGGGACAGGAACACTGAAGCTTTCTTT
V: TRBV6-5
size: few
D: TRBD1
J: TRBJ1-1

CDR3: CSAPPLGRGGRGYEQFF
DNA: TGCAGTGCTCCCCCCCTGGGTAGGGGCGGGAGAGGGTATGAGCAGTTCTTC
V: TRBV20-1
size: -
D: TRBD2
J: TRBJ2-1

CDR3: CASSEYGGGSLEAFF
DNA: TGTGCCAGCAGTGAATACGGCGGGGGCAGCCTAGAAGCTTTCTTT
V: TRBV25-1
size: -
D: -
J: TRBJ1-1

CDR3: CASSPSRFRPDTQYF
DNA: TGTGCCAGCAGCCCAAGCCGCTTCAGGCCAGATACGCAGTATTTT
V: TRBV7-9
size: few
D: -
J: TRBJ2-3

CDR3: CASSFWTGINHGYTF
DNA: TGTGCCAGCAGTTTCTGGACAGGGATTAACCATGGCTACACCTTC
V: TRBV6-2/TRBV6-3
size: -
D: TRBD1
J: TRBJ1-2

CDR3: CACSPAGPTGYEQYF
DNA: TGCGCCTGCAGCCCTGCGGGCCCCACAGGCTACGAGCAGTACTTC
V: TRBV5-1
size: -
D: -
J: TRBJ2-7

CDR3: CASSLIRWTVNTGELFF
DNA: TGTGCCAGCAGCCTCATTAGATGGACGGTGAACACCGGGGAGCTGTTTTTT
V: TRBV7-9
size: -
D: -
J: TRBJ2-2

CDR3: CATGDGQRSGELFF
DNA: TGTGCCACGGGGGACGGCCAAAGATCCGGGGAGCTGTTTTTT
V: TRBV28
size: -
D: -
J: TRBJ2-2

CDR3: CSARDGDRGNTEAFF
DNA: TGCAGTGCTAGAGATGGAGACAGGGGTAACACTGAAGCTTTCTTT
V: TRBV20-1
size: few
D: TRBD1
J: TRBJ1-1

CDR3: CATSRGTRWTTDTQYF
DNA: TGTGCCACCAGCAGGGGGACAAGGTGGACGACAGATACGCAGTATTTT
V: TRBV15
size: -
D: -
J: TRBJ2-3

CDR3: CSARAPTGGIEKLFF
DNA: TGCAGTGCTAGGGCACCCACAGGCGGGATTGAAAAACTGTTTTTT
V: TRBV20-1
size: -
D: -
J: TRBJ1-4

CDR3: CSALDRVGGELFF
DNA: TGCAGTGCCCTCGACAGGGTTGGCGGGGAGCTGTTTTTT
V: TRBV20-1
size: -
D: TRBD1
J: TRBJ2-2

CDR3: CASSSGGGNTEAFF
DNA: TGCGCCAGCAGCTCGGGGGGGGGAAACACTGAAGCTTTCTTT
V: TRBV5-1
size: -
D: -
J: TRBJ1-1

CDR3: CASSPQVGAVQPQHF
DNA: TGCGCCAGCAGCCCACAGGTGGGGGCTGTTCAGCCCCAGCATTTT
V: TRBV4-3
size: -
D: -
J: TRBJ1-5

CDR3: CSAKPPDRTEAFF
DNA: TGCAGTGCTAAGCCCCCGGATCGGACTGAAGCTTTCTTT
V: TRBV20-1
size: -
D: -
J: TRBJ1-1

CDR3: CASSLGGAGGGTQYF
DNA: TGTGCCAGCAGTTTGGGTGGGGCAGGAGGTGGTACGCAGTATTTT
V: TRBV7-3
size: -
D: -
J: TRBJ2-3

CDR3: CASSVEGHQPEHF
DNA: TGCGCCAGCAGCGTGGAGGGGCATCAGCCCGAGCATTTT
V: TRBV5-1
size: -
D: -
J: TRBJ1-5

CDR3: CSARRTSGSGIYNEQFF
DNA: TGCAGTGCTAGAAGGACTAGCGGGAGTGGAATCTACAATGAGCAGTTCTTC
V: TRBV20-1
size: -
D: TRBD2
J: TRBJ2-1

CDR3: CASRLGQGDSGANVLTF
DNA: TGTGCCAGCAGACTTGGACAGGGGGACTCTGGGGCCAACGTCCTGACTTTC
V: TRBV6-1
size: -
D: TRBD1
J: TRBJ2-6

CDR3: CASSFGGRVFF
DNA: TGTGCCAGCAGTTTTGGAGGGAGGGTGTTCTTC
V: TRBV28
size: -
D: TRBD2
J: TRBJ2-1

CDR3: CASSVTPGVAGGETQYF
DNA: TGTGCCAGCAGCGTAACCCCCGGGGTAGCGGGAGGAGAGACCCAGTACTTC
V: TRBV9
size: -
D: TRBD2
J: TRBJ2-5

CDR3: CASSPRRMAGDQPQHF
DNA: TGTGCCAGCTCACCCCGGAGAATGGCAGGGGACCAGCCCCAGCATTTT
V: TRBV18
size: -
D: -
J: TRBJ1-5